A single sample is the source of the 29 T cell receptor beta chains below, sequenced in a study of blood T cells in healthy people across ages. Through a sample-barcoded 5' primer and a J-beta primer mix, a second PCR was run for roughly 6 to 12 cycles. From the 5' RACE reads, TCRdb called clonotypes with MiXCR, one entry per CDR3 protein. The data show fewer than 2,000,000 distinct CDR3 sequences, about two fifths seen once. The sample was blood. The receptors come from a human donor in good health.

The chain carries TRBV7-2 and TRBJ2-7; 8 bases agree with TRBD2. The CDR3 is made up of 15 amino acids. Trimming at V came to 5 bases and at J to 4 bases, leaving 10 bases not matched to a gene. Germline V gene lookup returns CDR1 SGHTA and CDR2 FQGNSA. In nucleotides, the CDR3 is TGTGCCAGCAGCCGAACGGGGGGGCTGTTGTACGAGCAGTACTTC. Residues: CASSRTGGLLYEQYF. Together with reference TRBV7-2 and TRBJ2-7, the CDR3 gives the full variable domain: GAGVSQSPSNKVTEKGKDVELRCDPISGHTALYWYRQSLGQGLEFLIYFQGNSAPDKSGLPSDRFSAERTGGSVSTLTIQRTQQEDSAVYLCASSRTGGLLYEQYFGPGTRLTVT.

The chain carries TRBV3-1 and TRBJ1-4; a weak D match, TRBD1 (6 bases). Germline assignment: CDR1 LGHDT and CDR2 YNNKEL (reference sequence). The length of the CDR3 is 15 residues. The ends were cut back, 3 bases at V and 4 bases at J, with 12 bases in the middle. Here the CDR3 DNA reads TGTGCCAGCAGCCAGGAAGCAGGGGTTAATGAAAAACTGTTTTTT. This sequence encodes CASSQEAGVNEKLFF.

V gene TRBV4-1 combines with J gene TRBJ2-3; 7 nucleotides line up with TRBD2. This CDR3 contains 15 residues. With 0 bases clipped from V and 4 bases from J, the junction kept 4 bases outside the gene matches. The germline V gene encodes CDR1 MGHRA and CDR2 YSYEKL. DNA for the CDR3: TGCGCCAGCAGCCAAGAAGGACTAGTTCCAGATACGCAGTATTTT. Protein sequence: CASSQEGLVPDTQYF.

The chain joins TRBV5-1 to TRBJ1-2; no definite D call. V lost 4 bases to trimming and J lost 3 bases, with 13 bases between them. The CDR3 is made up of 14 amino acids. Germline V gives CDR1 SGHRS, CDR2 YFSETQ. CDR3 protein: CASSGHGMDYGYTF. CDR3 DNA: TGCGCCAGCAGCGGTCATGGGATGGACTATGGCTACACCTTC.

This clonotype appeared a few times. A clone one base away is much larger, so this may be a read error. The CDR3 DNA reads as TGTGCCAGCAGCATTAGTACGGGGAGCTGCGAGCAGTACTTC. Protein: CASSISTGSCEQYF. V usage is TRBV7-2 and J usage is TRBJ2-5; perhaps TRBD2 as D (5 bases). The DNA end lines up better with TRBJ2-7; the J call may be wrong. Per the germline V gene, CDR1 is SGHTA and CDR2 is FQGNSA. This CDR3 has 14 residues.

Details on this clonotype: This sequence may be a read error, since a much larger clone differs from it by one base. This chain uses TRBV5-6 with TRBJ2-5, with D maybe TRBD1 (6 bases). This CDR3 is built from 15 residues. Germline values: CDR1 SGHDT, CDR2 YYEEEE. Between the trimmed V and J ends, which lost 7 bases and 1 base, there was a span of 17 bases. This CDR3 is CASGHWGPVQETQYF. DNA of the CDR3: TGTGCCAGCGGCCACTGGGGGCCCGTCCAAGAGACCCAGTACTTC.

The V gene is TRBV7-3, the J gene TRBJ2-6; D is unresolved. V was cut by 2 bases and J by 6 bases, with 11 bases left in between. This CDR3 region has 15 residues. The V gene's germline CDR1 is SGHTA and CDR2 FQGTGA. This CDR3 reads CASSLETPEANVLTF. The CDR3 DNA sequence: TGTGCCAGCAGCTTAGAAACTCCTGAGGCCAACGTCCTGACTTTC.

The table lists this clonotype with many counts. V is TRBV20-1 and J is TRBJ1-2, with TRBD1 matching 7 bases. This CDR3 has 15 amino acids. The germline V gene has CDR1 DFQATT and CDR2 SNEGSKA (reference sequence). Unmatched junction bases numbered 12, after V lost 5 bases and J lost 3 bases. The DNA of the CDR3 is TGCAGTGCTTCTAAGGGGGCGTCGGGGCACTATGGCTACACCTTC. This sequence encodes CSASKGASGHYGYTF.

This chain links TRBV7-9 with TRBJ2-4; the D is unclear. The DNA end is more similar to TRBJ2-5, so the J call may be wrong. Germline V lookup: CDR1 SEHNR, CDR2 FQNEAQ (reference sequence). The CDR3 extends over 13 amino acids. The CDR3 nucleotides are TGTGCCAGCAGCCGTGTAGGGATGGAGACCCAGTACTTC. This codes for CASSRVGMETQYF.

The chain recombines TRBV6-5 with TRBJ2-7, with 8 bases identical to TRBD2. The J call is in doubt because the DNA end fits TRBJ2-5 better. Per germline, CDR1 MNHEY and CDR2 SVGAGI. The CDR3 contains 16 residues. The CDR3 nucleotides read TGTGCCAGCAGTTCCGCCCGGGAGGGTGGGTCGGTGACCCAGTACTTC. It is translated as CASSSAREGGSVTQYF.

In its sample, this clonotype was seen a few times. This chain connects TRBV27 to TRBJ1-5; weak D call: TRBD1 (5 bases). The V gene's germline CDR1 is MNHEY and CDR2 SMNVEV (reference sequence). This CDR3 has 15 amino acids. V was clipped by 1 base and J by 3 bases, with 10 bases between them. CDR3 DNA sequence: TGTGCCAGCAGTTTATTTGCAGGGATCAATCAGCCCCAGCATTTT. Its translation: CASSLFAGINQPQHF.

This chain joins TRBV4-2 and TRBJ1-6; D is undetermined. V lost 1 base to trimming and J lost 8 bases, with 18 bases between them. CDR1 LGHNA and CDR2 YNFKEQ come from the germline V gene. This CDR3 contains 17 residues. CDR3 in DNA: TGTGCCAGCAGCCAAGGCCCCACGGCCAGACGGGATTCACCCCTCCACTTT. Translating it yields CASSQGPTARRDSPLHF.

The chain recombines TRBV27 with TRBJ1-2, with TRBD1 matching over 9 bases. This CDR3 is built from 12 residues. Germline CDR1 and CDR2: MNHEY and SMNVEV (reference sequence). J gave up 8 bases and V 6 bases, and 4 bases lay outside the gene matches. The CDR3 loop reads CASRQGAKGYTF. The CDR3 region has the DNA TGTGCCAGCAGACAGGGGGCAAAGGGCTACACCTTC.

Note on this clonotype: Likely a read error: the CDR3 ends without its conserved phenylalanine or tryptophan. This sequence joins TRBV7-2 and TRBJ1-5; 8 positions agree with TRBD1. Trimming took 3 bases from V and 3 from J; bases not matched to a gene: 4. There are 15 residues in the CDR3. Germline V gene sequence: CDR1 SGHTA, CDR2 FQGNSA. Here the CDR3 DNA reads TGTGCCAGCAGCTTCGAGACAGGGGTCAATCAGCCCCAGCATGTT. The encoded protein is CASSFETGVNQPQHV.

The V and J genes are TRBV11-2 and TRBJ1-1; unclear D gene. Looked up from germline, CDR1 is SGHAT and CDR2 is FQNNGV. Trimming shortened V by 0 bases and J by 7 bases, and 9 bases separated the two germline ends. The CDR3 is 13 amino acids. The CDR3 here is CASSLEARLEAFF. CDR3 nucleotide sequence: TGTGCCAGCAGCTTAGAGGCCAGGCTTGAAGCTTTCTTT.

The CDR3 DNA reads TGTGCCAGCAGCCTGAACTTGGGGTTGTACACTGAAGCTTTCTTT. This gives the protein CASSLNLGLYTEAFF. V usage is TRBV7-2 and J usage is TRBJ1-1, with D unclear. The CDR3 length is 15 residues. Germline CDR1 is SGHTA and CDR2 is FQGNSA. V shed 5 bases and J shed 3 bases, with 16 bases lying between them. Looking up the rest from reference TRBV7-2 and TRBJ1-1 gives the full variable domain: GAGVSQSPSNKVTEKGKDVELRCDPISGHTALYWYRQSLGQGLEFLIYFQGNSAPDKSGLPSDRFSAERTGGSVSTLTIQRTQQEDSAVYLCASSLNLGLYTEAFFGQGTRLTVV.

The CDR3 protein is CASTLGTFSSYNEQFF. The CDR3 bases are TGTGCCAGCACCCTAGGGACTTTCAGCTCCTACAATGAGCAGTTCTTC. The chain carries TRBV3-1 and TRBJ2-1; the D gene is possibly TRBD2 (6 bases). The CDR3 length is 16 residues. Per germline, CDR1 LGHDT and CDR2 YNNKEL (reference sequence). The ends were cut back, 7 bases at V and 0 bases at J, with 16 bases in the middle.

The chain joins TRBV28 to TRBJ1-4, with D perhaps TRBD1 (5 bases). V gave up 7 bases and J gave up 3 bases, with 12 bases separating them. CDR1 is MDHEN, CDR2 SYDVKM, per germline. The CDR3 consists of 14 residues. The CDR3 here is CASTLGTANEKLFF. The CDR3, as DNA: TGTGCCAGCACCCTGGGGACGGCTAATGAAAAACTGTTTTTT. Full variable domain (rest looked up from reference TRBV28 and TRBJ1-4): DVKVTQSSRYLVKRTGEKVFLECVQDMDHENMFWYRQDPGLGLRLIYFSYDVKMKEKGDIPEGYSVSREKKERFSLILESASTNQTSMYLCASTLGTANEKLFFGSGTQLSVL.

This clonotype was found a few times. The chain uses TRBV3-1 and TRBJ2-5; the D is unclear. The CDR3 sequence is 11 residues long. Germline values: CDR1 LGHDT, CDR2 YNNKEL (reference sequence). V dropped 1 base and J dropped 6 bases, with 3 bases sitting between them. CDR3 nucleotides: TGTGCCAGCAGCCAAGCGAAGACCCAGTACTTC. It specifies CASSQAKTQYF.

This clonotype has a handful of counts. The rearrangement uses TRBV20-1 and TRBJ2-1, with D possibly being TRBD2 (5 bases). V dropped 4 bases and J dropped 6 bases, with 13 bases sitting between them. Per germline, CDR1 DFQATT and CDR2 SNEGSKA (reference sequence). This CDR3 is 13 amino acids long. CDR3 DNA sequence: TGCAGTGCTAAGAGAGGGTTTGGCAATGAGCAGTTCTTC. Protein sequence: CSAKRGFGNEQFF.

This clonotype was counted a few times. The chain recombines TRBV19 with TRBJ1-5; a possible D gene is TRBD1 (6 bases). There are 22 residues in the CDR3. The germline CDR1 and CDR2 sequences are LNHDA and SQIVND (reference sequence). The V end lost 1 base, the J end lost 0 bases, and 28 bases lay between the germline ends. CDR3 nucleotide sequence: TGTGCCAGTAGTATAGTTCGGGCGGGACACTTAACCGGGGCCTATAGCAATCAGCCCCAGCATTTT. Its translation: CASSIVRAGHLTGAYSNQPQHF.

Points on this clonotype: A much larger clone differs by one base, so this may be a read error. The V and J genes are TRBV7-2 and TRBJ2-6; 11 positions match TRBD2. This CDR3 region has 19 residues. Germline lookup yields CDR1 SGHTA and CDR2 FQGNSA. The CDR3 DNA reads TGTGCCAGCAGCTCCCGGTTTAGCGGGGGGGCCGGTGGGGCCAACGTCCGGACTTTC. It is translated as CASSSRFSGGAGGANVRTF.

This clonotype was found a few times. The V and J genes are TRBV5-1 and TRBJ1-2; D not resolved. CDR1 is SGHRS, CDR2 YFSETQ, per germline. With 2 bases removed from V and 10 bases from J, the gap between germline ends came to 12 bases. This CDR3 contains 12 residues. This chain's CDR3 is CASSLGSDFYTF. The CDR3 nucleotides read TGCGCCAGCAGCTTAGGCAGTGACTTCTACACCTTC. Looking up the rest from reference TRBV5-1 and TRBJ1-2 gives the full variable domain: KAGVTQTPRYLIKTRGQQVTLSCSPISGHRSVSWYQQTPGQGLQFLFEYFSETQRNKGNFPGRFSGRQFSNSRSEMNVSTLELGDSALYLCASSLGSDFYTFGSGTRLTVV.

There are a few counts of this clonotype. CDR3 protein: CASSPGPSSRGVETQYF. In DNA, the CDR3 is TGCGCCAGCAGTCCGGGACCCAGCAGTCGGGGGGTAGAGACCCAGTACTTC. The gene calls are TRBV4-3 and TRBJ2-5; the match to TRBD2 covers 7 bases. Germline values: CDR1 LGHNA, CDR2 YSLEER. The CDR3 spans 17 residues. V shed 6 bases, J shed 4 bases, and the junction held 17 bases outside the gene matches.

V gene TRBV7-9 combines with J gene TRBJ1-2, with D possibly matching TRBD1 (5 bases). The germline gives CDR1 SEHNR, CDR2 FQNEAQ (reference sequence). The CDR3 has 14 amino acids. The germline V and J ends were trimmed by 5 bases and 4 bases, with 14 bases remaining between them. CDR3 bases: TGTGCCAGCAGCAGCTCGACAGAGGGCTATGGCTACACCTTC. Translated, it gives CASSSSTEGYGYTF.

V and J are TRBV20-1 and TRBJ2-7, with TRBD2 identical over 11 bases. The end of the DNA is better explained by TRBJ2-5, so the J call may be wrong. CDR3 length equals 16 residues. The V gene's germline CDR1 is DFQATT and CDR2 SNEGSKA (reference sequence). The CDR3 coding sequence is TGCAGTGCTCGACCCCGACTAGCGGGGTTGTGGCAGACCCAGTACTTC. This gives the protein CSARPRLAGLWQTQYF.

The J gene is TRBJ2-5, the V gene TRBV6-2 or TRBV6-3, with TRBD1 as a possible D gene (7 bases). The end of the DNA fits TRBJ2-7 better, so the J call may be wrong. From germline, CDR1 is MNHEY and CDR2 SVGEGT. The CDR3 length is 15 residues. The CDR3 here is CASSYPGRGVYEQYF. As DNA, the CDR3 is TGTGCCAGCAGTTACCCCGGCAGGGGGGTATACGAGCAGTACTTC.

This rearrangement joins TRBV12-3 or TRBV12-4 to TRBJ1-2; D remains unclear. Trimming removed 5 bases from V and 2 bases from J, with 27 bases in between. CDR3 length equals 19 residues. The CDR3 coding sequence is TGTGCCAGCAGTGCACCTCTCCGGGCTCCACTCCTGGCAAACTATGGCTACACCTTC. Its protein product is CASSAPLRAPLLANYGYTF.

The rearrangement uses TRBV6-5 and TRBJ2-1, with a tentative D call TRBD2 (6 bases). Between the trimmed V and J ends, which lost 5 bases and 4 bases, there was a span of 15 bases. CDR3 length equals 15 residues. The germline V gene encodes CDR1 MNHEY and CDR2 SVGAGI. CDR3 loop: CASSEGEGGYNEQFF. CDR3 bases: TGTGCCAGCAGTGAGGGAGAGGGAGGATACAATGAGCAGTTCTTC.